This entry describes one T cell receptor beta chain. The antigen remains unidentified. Measured with immunoSEQ multiplex PCR; TCRdb has only the in-frame clones, and not every one. Counted here are tens of thousands of clones, about four fifths occurring once; the ten biggest clones make up approximately 19%. The sample originates from a study of identifying expanded T cells in peripheral blood. The J segment lost 3 bases and the V segment lost 9 bases, leaving 13 bases of the junction unmatched. The CDR3 loop spans 15 amino acids. From germline, CDR1 is SGHTS and CDR2 YDEGEE. Points from the study as a whole: Roughly two-week clone count variance significantly increased as total template count grew.

The chain recombines TRBV5-8 with TRBJ2-3; 7 bases match TRBD1. Sample: blood. The receptor was isolated from a person aged 18 to 70 in good health. This CDR3 is CATVDRVGLTDTQYF. CDR3 DNA sequence: TGTGCCACTGTAGACAGGGTGGGCTTAACAGATACGCAGTATTTT.